The sequence of this TCR beta chain was determined in a study of blood T cell repertoires in COVID-19. Overall study context: Specimens from acute and convalescent COVID-19 originated in the United States, Italy and Spain. PBMCs, B-cell-depleted T cells, or T cells were the source of the cDNA or gDNA that made up the material.

Original methodology: By means of reference gene primer amplification, nucleated cell counts were estimated. TCRdb's table, derived via immunoSEQ multiplex PCR, lists solely in-frame clones and lacks some. V and J calls plus clone size are reproduced from that table; the DNA served to infer D and trimming. The data hold under 150,000 clones, with around four fifths observed a single time. V trimming: 4 bases; J trimming: 7 bases; junction bases outside the gene matches: 7. Germline assignment: CDR1 SGHTS and CDR2 YDEGEE. The CDR3 is 13 amino acids. The sample consisted of peripheral blood. V usage is TRBV5-8 and J usage is TRBJ1-2; 7 positions agree with TRBD1. The origin of this receptor is a human donor in a cohort sampled during active COVID-19. The chain's CDR3 is CASSPRDRGGYTF. CDR3 in DNA: TGTGCCAGCAGCCCCCGGGACAGAGGTGGCTACACCTTC.